This T cell receptor beta chain came from a study of Tregs in tolerant kidney transplant recipients. Concerning this clone itself: Its antigen remains unidentified.

Here immunoSEQ multiplex PCR was the method, and the copy in TCRdb shows in-frame clones only, minus some. This table has roughly 120,000 clones, roughly 92% appearing once. Overall study results and limits: This study did not directly address biological reproducibility. Activated donor B cell expansion appeared to reveal the most relevant donor-specific TCRbeta repertoire.

Thawed PBMCs were FACS-sorted into unstimulated CD4+CD25+CD127- regulatory T cells, CD4+CD25- non-regulatory cells, CD4 and CD8 cells. The V gene's germline CDR1 is WSHSY and CDR2 SAAADI. Trimming took 6 bases from V and 8 from J, leaving 19 bases between them. The length of the CDR3 is 14 residues. The sequenced sample consisted of CD4+ T cells from blood. This receptor was identified in a human donor in good health. The chain couples TRBV10-2 to TRBJ1-1; possible D gene TRBD1, 5 bases. The CDR3 DNA reads TGCGCCAGCAGGAGGAATCTCGCGACAGTCGAAGCTTTCTTT. This codes for CASRRNLATVEAFF.